The 18 T cell receptor beta chains below all came from one sample that was sequenced in a study of shared clonotypes between healthy human individuals. Some clones are missing from TCRdb's copy, which holds only in-frame ones; the method was immunoSEQ multiplex PCR. The sample yields about 2 million clones, around 96% seen once. CD45RO-negative, CCR7-selected cells formed the naive CD8 fraction, which excluded terminally differentiated effector memory CD45RA+ cells. The sequencing sample was made of naive CD8+ T cells sorted from blood. All receptors derive from a man aged 18 to 35 in good health.

V usage is TRBV19 and J usage is TRBJ2-3; D gene unclear. The CDR3 totals 14 residues. V gave up 2 bases and J gave up 6 bases, with 12 bases separating them. Germline CDR1 and CDR2: LNHDA and SQIVND (reference sequence). The CDR3 protein is CASSILGGKDTQYF. In DNA form, the CDR3 reads TGTGCCAGTAGTATATTGGGTGGAAAGGATACGCAGTATTTT.

The chain combines TRBV13 with TRBJ2-7; a possible D gene is TRBD1 (6 bases). The CDR3 is 15 residues long. V was clipped by 5 bases and J by 3 bases, with 17 bases between them. The V gene's germline CDR1 is PRHDT and CDR2 FYEKMQ (reference sequence). This CDR3 reads CASSERDTELYEQYF. CDR3 in DNA: TGTGCCAGCAGCGAAAGGGACACCGAGCTCTACGAGCAGTACTTC.

V is TRBV6-5 and J is TRBJ1-1; 7 bases fit TRBD1. The V gene end was trimmed by 5 bases and the J gene end by 4 bases; junction bases not matched to a gene: 7. Germline V lookup: CDR1 MNHEY, CDR2 SVGAGI. The length of the CDR3 is 14 residues. This chain's CDR3 is CASSQQGKVTEAFF. CDR3 DNA: TGTGCCAGCAGTCAACAGGGGAAGGTCACTGAAGCTTTCTTT.

This sequence joins TRBV30 and TRBJ2-7; D is perhaps TRBD2 (6 bases). The CDR3 has 13 residues. Germline V gene lookup returns CDR1 GTSNPN and CDR2 SVGIG (reference sequence). Trimming took off 2 bases at V and 7 bases at J, with 15 bases between the two ends. This chain's CDR3 is CAWSPRERHEQYF. The CDR3 DNA reads TGTGCCTGGAGTCCCCGGGAGCGGCATGAGCAGTACTTC.

V usage is TRBV28 and J usage is TRBJ1-2; D gene ambiguous. Germline V gene data show CDR1 as MDHEN and CDR2 as SYDVKM. This CDR3 has 13 amino acids. Trimming cost V 5 bases and J 4 bases, with 11 bases left between them. The CDR3 region has the DNA TGTGCCAGCAGTCTCCCGGGCCGCTATGGCTACACCTTC. It codes for CASSLPGRYGYTF.

The chain couples TRBV9 to TRBJ2-3, with 7 bases identical to TRBD2. Germline V gives CDR1 SGDLS, CDR2 YYNGEE. With V trimmed by 3 bases and J by 5 bases, 15 bases remained unmatched. This CDR3 is 17 amino acids long. The CDR3 is CASSAPRVAGDEDTQYF. DNA of the CDR3: TGTGCCAGCAGCGCCCCGAGAGTGGCGGGGGATGAAGATACGCAGTATTTT.

The chain recombines TRBV6-5 with TRBJ2-3; the match to TRBD2 covers 8 bases. Looked up from germline, CDR1 is MNHEY and CDR2 is SVGAGI. This CDR3 comprises 16 residues. V lost 2 bases, J lost 4 bases, and 8 bases stayed unmatched. The CDR3 bases are TGTGCCAGCAGTTACGAATTAGCGGGAACCCCAGATACGCAGTATTTT. It encodes CASSYELAGTPDTQYF.

The sample holds one count of this clone. The chain combines TRBV13 with TRBJ2-5; D not resolved. The germline V and J ends were trimmed by 4 bases and 5 bases, with 11 bases remaining between them. Per germline, CDR1 PRHDT and CDR2 FYEKMQ (reference sequence). The CDR3 is 13 residues long. The CDR3 loop reads CASSSHEDETQYF. The CDR3 DNA follows: TGTGCCAGCAGCTCCCACGAGGATGAGACCCAGTACTTC. The whole variable domain, filled in from reference TRBV13 and TRBJ2-5, reads AAGVIQSPRHLIKEKRETATLKCYPIPRHDTVYWYQQGPGQDPQFLISFYEKMQSDKGSIPDRFSAQQFSDYHSELNMSSLELGDSALYFCASSSHEDETQYFGPGTRLLVL.

The genes are TRBV7-9 and TRBJ1-5; 8 bases fit TRBD1. Germline V gives CDR1 SEHNR, CDR2 FQNEAQ (reference sequence). V lost 5 bases to trimming and J lost 5 bases; unmatched junction nucleotides: 11. The CDR3 consists of 16 residues. The CDR3 spells CASSPGQGGVDQPQHF. Written as DNA, the CDR3 is TGTGCCAGCAGCCCAGGACAGGGTGGGGTAGATCAGCCCCAGCATTTT.

The chain links TRBV6-5 to TRBJ2-7; D is possibly TRBD2 (7 bases). Trimming stripped 5 bases from V and 3 bases from J, with 14 bases between. The germline V gene has CDR1 MNHEY and CDR2 SVGAGI. The CDR3 extends over 14 amino acids. CDR3 nucleotides: TGTGCCAGCAGTGAAGGGGGGGACCTCTACGAGCAGTACTTC. This encodes CASSEGGDLYEQYF.

The chain joins TRBV6-7 to TRBJ2-7; TRBD2 aligns across 10 bases. TRBV6-7 is given ORF status, its function remaining uncertain. This CDR3 region has 17 residues. With 5 bases clipped from V and 2 bases from J, the junction kept 12 bases outside the gene matches. In DNA, the CDR3 is TGTGCCAGCAGTAGGACGGGGAAGCGGGAGGGAACCTACGAGCAGTACTTC. Protein sequence: CASSRTGKREGTYEQYF.

The V gene is TRBV9, the J gene TRBJ2-3, with D possibly being TRBD2 (5 bases). Germline V gene sequence: CDR1 SGDLS, CDR2 YYNGEE. Trimming took 0 bases from V and 4 from J, leaving 9 bases between them. The CDR3 length is 14 residues. In DNA, the CDR3 is TGTGCCAGCAGCGTAGACCGGGAATCAGATACGCAGTATTTT. It translates to CASSVDRESDTQYF.

This sequence joins TRBV28 and TRBJ2-2, with D perhaps given as TRBD1 or TRBD2 (6 bases each). Germline CDR1 MDHEN, CDR2 SYDVKM. The CDR3 sequence is 17 residues long. With 2 bases removed from V and 1 base from J, the gap between germline ends came to 14 bases. The CDR3 region has the DNA TGTGCCAGCAGTTTAAGATCGGGGGCGAAGAACACCGGGGAGCTGTTTTTT. It encodes CASSLRSGAKNTGELFF.

This clone has a handful of counts. The chain carries TRBV7-6 and TRBJ2-2; no clear D gene. V was cut by 0 bases and J by 7 bases, with 0 bases left in between. In germline, CDR1 is SGHVS, CDR2 FNYEAQ. The CDR3 consists of 11 residues. CDR3 coding DNA: TGTGCCAGCAGCTTAGCCGGGGAGCTGTTTTTT. This sequence encodes CASSLAGELFF. Drawing the rest from reference TRBV7-6 and TRBJ2-2, the complete variable domain is GAGVSQSPRYKVTKRGQDVALRCDPISGHVSLYWYRQALGQGPEFLTYFNYEAQQDKSGLPNDRFSAERPEGSISTLTIQRTEQRDSAMYRCASSLAGELFFGEGSRLTVL.

This rearrangement joins TRBV5-1 to TRBJ2-7, with TRBD2 as a possible D gene (5 bases). V was shortened by 0 bases and J by 2 bases, with 15 bases between the two germline ends. Per the germline V gene, CDR1 is SGHRS and CDR2 is YFSETQ. This CDR3 spans 16 amino acids. The CDR3 region is CASSLASWEPTYEQYF. The CDR3 DNA follows: TGCGCCAGCAGCTTGGCCTCGTGGGAGCCTACCTACGAGCAGTACTTC.

The rearrangement links TRBV2 to TRBJ2-7; perhaps TRBD2 as D (5 bases). With 8 bases removed from V and 0 bases from J, the gap between germline ends came to 14 bases. This CDR3 has 14 residues. Germline CDR1 is SNHLY and CDR2 is FYNNEI. The CDR3 nucleotides read TGTGCCAGCCTCGGCGGGTTGAGCTCCTACGAGCAGTACTTC. It encodes CASLGGLSSYEQYF.

This clone occurred once. The sample carries other DNA sequences with the same CDR3. The chain combines TRBV4-1 with TRBJ2-1; D is unresolved. V lost 3 bases and J 3 bases, leaving 6 bases between the germline ends. This CDR3 spans 13 amino acids. Germline CDR1 and CDR2: MGHRA and YSYEKL. The CDR3 region is CASSQNYYNEQFF. CDR3 bases: TGCGCCAGCAGCCAGAACTACTACAATGAGCAGTTCTTC.

V usage is TRBV4-1 and J usage is TRBJ1-2; 7 bases match TRBD1. CDR3 length: 15 amino acids. Germline V CDR1 and CDR2: MGHRA, YSYEKL. The trim removed 6 bases at V and 5 bases at J, leaving 12 bases unmatched. In DNA form, the CDR3 reads TGCGCCAGCAGGCCTGGACAGGTCAGCGCTTATGGCTACACCTTC. Protein sequence: CASRPGQVSAYGYTF.